A single sample gave rise to the 10 T cell receptor beta chains below, sequenced in a study of beta chain features in type 1 diabetes. The entirety of the isolated RNA underwent reverse transcription, so expressed TCRB transcripts were sequenced. TCRdb keeps only in-frame clones here, not all; method: immunoSEQ multiplex PCR. The sample consists of 200,000 to 250,000 clones, around 68% of them appearing once. The sample comprised naive CD4+ T cells from blood. The receptor set was obtained from a man aged 30 to 39 in good health.

V gene TRBV10-3 combines with J gene TRBJ2-1; TRBD2 agrees at 8 bases. Per the germline V gene, CDR1 is ENHRY and CDR2 is SYGVKD. The CDR3 spans 17 residues. V shed 0 bases and J 0 bases; nucleotides not matched to a gene: 4. In DNA, the CDR3 is TGTGCCATCAGTGAGTCCTCCGGGACTAGCTCCTACAATGAGCAGTTCTTC. Its protein product is CAISESSGTSSYNEQFF.

This chain links TRBV5-1 with TRBJ1-5; D is unresolved. From germline, CDR1 is SGHRS and CDR2 YFSETQ. Trimming left V 2 bases short and J 2 bases short, with 8 bases between. The CDR3 sequence is 14 residues long. Here the CDR3 DNA reads TGCGCCAGCAGCTTAGACTCTCGCAATCAGCCCCAGCATTTT. Translating gives CASSLDSRNQPQHF.

The CDR3 DNA reads TGTGCCAGCAGCTTATTCCAGGATCCTGGAGAGACCCAGTACTTC. Protein: CASSLFQDPGETQYF. The V call is TRBV7-9, the J call TRBJ2-5; D gene unclear. The germline gives CDR1 SEHNR, CDR2 FQNEAQ (reference sequence). With 2 bases removed from V and 4 bases from J, the gap between germline ends came to 14 bases. This CDR3 region has 15 residues.

This clone showed up just a few times. The V and J genes are TRBV11-2 and TRBJ2-3; D may be TRBD2 (6 bases). The germline V gene encodes CDR1 SGHAT and CDR2 FQNNGV. The CDR3 sequence is 15 residues long. Trimming took 5 bases from V and 0 from J, leaving 12 bases between them. CDR3 bases: TGTGCCAGCAGCCTACTCGGACTAAGCACAGATACGCAGTATTTT. Translating gives CASSLLGLSTDTQYF.

The V gene is TRBV27, the J gene TRBJ2-7; 9 bases agree with TRBD1. The CDR3 spans 14 residues. The J segment lost 4 bases and the V segment lost 6 bases, leaving 7 bases of the junction unmatched. Germline V gene lookup returns CDR1 MNHEY and CDR2 SMNVEV (reference sequence). The chain's CDR3 is CASSRDRVGYEQYF. The CDR3 nucleotides are TGTGCCAGCAGCCGGGACAGGGTGGGGTACGAGCAGTACTTC.

The rearrangement uses TRBV29-1 and TRBJ1-1; no reliable D call. Trimming shortened V by 5 bases and J by 0 bases, and 10 bases separated the two germline ends. The CDR3 extends over 13 amino acids. Germline V gene lookup returns CDR1 SQVTM and CDR2 ANQGSEA. The CDR3 coding sequence is TGCAGCGTTAGGGCAGTCCTGAACACTGAAGCTTTCTTT. It is translated as CSVRAVLNTEAFF. The variable domain in full, with the rest retrieved from reference TRBV29-1 and TRBJ1-1, is SAVISQKPSRDICQRGTSLTIQCQVDSQVTMMFWYRQQPGQSLTLIATANQGSEATYESGFVIDKFPISRPNLTFSTLTVSNMSPEDSSIYLCSVRAVLNTEAFFGQGTRLTVV.

The chain joins TRBV6-6 to TRBJ1-2, with 9 bases identical to TRBD1. The trim removed 4 bases at V and 8 bases at J, leaving 14 bases unmatched. The CDR3 is made up of 16 amino acids. Germline V gives CDR1 MNHNY, CDR2 SVGAGI (reference sequence). The CDR3 region is CASSSGTTGTGFGYTF. The CDR3 DNA reads TGTGCCAGCAGTTCCGGAACAACCGGGACAGGGTTCGGCTACACCTTC.

In this sample, this clone turned up a few times. The rearrangement joins TRBV10-3 to TRBJ2-3, with TRBD2 matching 11 bases. Germline assignment: CDR1 ENHRY and CDR2 SYGVKD. This CDR3 has 15 residues. The trim removed 4 bases at V and 1 base at J, leaving 1 base unmatched. CDR3 nucleotide sequence: TGTGCCATCAGTGGGGGACTAGCGGGCACAGATACGCAGTATTTT. This encodes CAISGGLAGTDTQYF.

The rearrangement uses TRBV30 and TRBJ1-1; D not resolved. Germline V gene data show CDR1 as GTSNPN and CDR2 as SVGIG (reference sequence). V was shortened by 3 bases and J by 0 bases, with 8 bases between the two germline ends. The CDR3 covers 13 residues. Written as DNA, the CDR3 is TGTGCCTGGAGCAAACACCTGAACACTGAAGCTTTCTTT. Translating gives CAWSKHLNTEAFF.

This clone has a handful of counts. This chain joins TRBV30 and TRBJ2-1; possibly TRBD2 for D (5 bases). The CDR3 runs to 12 residues. Trimming pared 0 bases from V and 9 bases from J, leaving 9 bases between. The germline gives CDR1 GTSNPN, CDR2 SVGIG (reference sequence). CDR3 bases: TGTGCCTGGAGTGTACAACGGGGTGAGCAGTTCTTC. Residues: CAWSVQRGEQFF.